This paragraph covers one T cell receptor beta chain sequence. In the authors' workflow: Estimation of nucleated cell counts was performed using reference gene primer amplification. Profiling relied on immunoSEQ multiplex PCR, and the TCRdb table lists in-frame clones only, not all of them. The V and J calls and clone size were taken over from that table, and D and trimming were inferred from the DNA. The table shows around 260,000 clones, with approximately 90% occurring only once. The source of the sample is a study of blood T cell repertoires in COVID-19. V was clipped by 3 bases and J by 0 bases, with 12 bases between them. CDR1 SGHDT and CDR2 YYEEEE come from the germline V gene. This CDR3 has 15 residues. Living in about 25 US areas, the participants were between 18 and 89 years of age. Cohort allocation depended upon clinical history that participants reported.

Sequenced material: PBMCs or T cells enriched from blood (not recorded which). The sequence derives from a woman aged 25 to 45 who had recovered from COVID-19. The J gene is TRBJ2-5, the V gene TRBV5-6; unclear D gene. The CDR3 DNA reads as TGTGCCAGCAGCTCCCCCTCGTCCCACCAAGAGACCCAGTACTTC. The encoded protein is CASSSPSSHQETQYF.